This T cell receptor (beta chain) stems from a study of blood T cell repertoires in COVID-19. The CDR3 sequence is 15 residues long. Germline-derived CDR1 and CDR2 are SGHTA and FQGNSA. With 4 bases clipped from V and 2 bases from J, the junction kept 6 bases outside the gene matches. Enrollees, roughly 18 to 90 years old, lived in 24 US areas. Participant-reported clinical history was the basis for cohort assignment. In this sample, this clone turned up a few times. The assay was immunoSEQ multiplex PCR, and TCRdb's table has in-frame clones only and misses some. This sample has around 280,000 clones, with approximately 91% found just once.

The receptor was derived from a woman in her 40s who had recovered from COVID-19. The chain combines TRBV7-2 with TRBJ2-7, with 9 bases aligning to TRBD2. Input material: PBMCs or T cells enriched from blood (not recorded which). The CDR3 region has the DNA TGTGCCAGCAGCTGGGAACTAGCGGGTACCTACGAGCAGTACTTC. It is translated as CASSWELAGTYEQYF.